The subject of this entry is one T cell receptor beta chain. This clone appeared a few times. The antigen it recognizes is unknown. Base quality data are lacking; no much larger clone is found one base away. CDR1 and CDR2 were assigned from the germline V gene (reference sequence) as SGHKS and YYEKEE. The CDR3, cysteine through phenylalanine, is 14 amino acids long. Only CDR3 DNA remains: 42 bases, in frame from the first base. Trimming removed 1 base from V and 3 bases from J, leaving 10 bases between the germline ends. These data belong to a study of PD-L1 blockade in urothelial cancer (dated by TCRdb to 2017 to 2019). Context from the whole study: Every patient began therapy in about 2014 and was given atezolizumab 1,200 mg intravenously every 3 weeks. Blood samples yielded a median of approximately 150,000 T cells and around 83,000 unique TCRs, with median clonality about 0.08. Fewer than ten patients achieved durable clinical benefit and about 22 did not. Over 28 patients had pretreatment blood TCR-seq, some 24 had at least one posttreatment blood collection, and some 24 had tumor TCR-seq. Blood samples were analyzed at two time points: 3 weeks after treatment start (second dose) and 6 weeks after treatment start. An ECOG performance status of 0 or 1 was recorded for the patients, and 0 to 3 prior chemotherapy regimens had been received by the patients. About 90% of the 29 patients were males with bladder-origin urothelial cancer, and 18 of 29 reported a prior smoking history. TCR sequencing covered pretreatment tumor samples and matched, serially collected peripheral blood taken before and after atezolizumab treatment. Somatic, immune and clinical correlates of response to PD-L1 blockade with atezolizumab in urothelial cancer were the focus of an exploratory multi-omic analysis. Progression-free survival longer than 6 months counted as durable clinical benefit, and TCR features were additionally tested against both progression-free and overall survival. Whole exome sequencing and RNA sequencing of pretreatment tumors were performed alongside TCR sequencing in the same patients. The study at large found these results: Improved progression-free and overall survival was associated with having pretreatment peripheral blood TCR clonality below the median. Because the sample size was small (n of about 29) and many exploratory analyses were performed, the results are intended to be hypothesis-generating. Patients with durable benefit showed greater expansion of tumor-associated TCR clones in peripheral blood 3 weeks after starting treatment (n of about 20, p = 0.022).

Each PCR received spiked-in synthetic TCR analog templates so that absolute template abundance could be estimated from read counts. The immunoSEQ assay used bias-controlled V and J gene primers to amplify TCRbeta CDR3 regions from genomic DNA. Rearranged TCRbeta segments were sequenced at approximately 20X coverage. The study's own analysis went as follows. Clustering was used to correct sequencing errors, and CDR3s were annotated against IMGT so that V, D and J genes could be assigned. Downstream analyses used only productive TCRbeta rearrangements and left out out-of-frame or stop-codon sequences. Clonality was computed as one minus Shannon entropy normalized by the log of the number of unique productive sequences. Clones differing between time points or between blood and tumor were identified using Fisher's exact test with Benjamini-Hochberg correction, with an adjusted p below 0.01 applied as the threshold. This is the immuneACCESS table as TCRdb keeps it, with only in-frame sequences that have V and J called. A part of the clones is gone; compared with another copy, unresolved V genes explain less than half, and the rest is unexplained. Clone size and the V and J calls come from that table; the DNA yielded D and trimming. The sample data list some 77,000 clones, and around 90% of these were observed just once. Together, the top ten hold around 5% of the sample.

The cohort comprised nearly 30 patients with locally advanced or metastatic urothelial carcinoma treated at Memorial Sloan Kettering on a trial protocol. Peripheral blood mononuclear cells were collected from each patient pretreatment and during treatment, giving between 1 and 8 total time points per patient. The Qiagen DNeasy Blood extraction kit was used to purify genomic DNA from total PBMCs and from tumor samples. PBMCs were collected pretreatment and during treatment, and were isolated and stored as previously described. This specimen was PBMCs, taken around atezolizumab (anti-PD-L1) treatment. The V and J genes are TRBV5-5 and TRBJ1-1, with TRBD1 perhaps the D gene, on 6 matching bases. The sequence was collected from an older woman with urothelial cancer. In nucleotides, the sequence is TGTGCCAGCAGCTTGATTAAGGGGGACACTGAAGCTTTCTTT. Translated, it reads CASSLIKGDTEAFF.